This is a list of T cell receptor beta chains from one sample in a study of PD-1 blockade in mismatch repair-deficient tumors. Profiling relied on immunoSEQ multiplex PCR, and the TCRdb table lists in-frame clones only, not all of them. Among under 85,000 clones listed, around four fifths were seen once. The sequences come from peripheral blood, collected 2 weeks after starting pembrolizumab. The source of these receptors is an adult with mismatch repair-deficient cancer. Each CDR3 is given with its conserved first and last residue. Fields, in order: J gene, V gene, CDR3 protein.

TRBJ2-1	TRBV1	CTRGLVRAYNEQFF
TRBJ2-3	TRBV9	CASSPLSSTDTQYF
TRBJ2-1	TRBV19	CASSKVGRGGPNEQFF
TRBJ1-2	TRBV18	CASSSNSPTRANYGYTF
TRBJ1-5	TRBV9	CASSVASGNQPQHF
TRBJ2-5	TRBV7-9	CASSLGTSGQETQYF
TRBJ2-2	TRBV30	CAWTGGASGELFF
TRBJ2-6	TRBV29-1	CSVEGQASGANVLTF
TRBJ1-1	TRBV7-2	CASSFSAQNTEAFF
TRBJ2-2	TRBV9	CASSATLAGTGELFF
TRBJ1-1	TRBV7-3	CASSANRDTEAFF
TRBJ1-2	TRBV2	CASSEAKVGISYTF
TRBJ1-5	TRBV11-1	CASSLAGQGSSNQPQHF
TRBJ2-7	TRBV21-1	CASSKGTPGLAGPLWYEQYF
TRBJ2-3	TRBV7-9	CASSLDQGPTDTQYF
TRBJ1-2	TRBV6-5	CASSHSNYGYTF
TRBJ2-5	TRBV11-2	CASSSDYRGTQYF
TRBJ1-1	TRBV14	CASSQFRTEAFF
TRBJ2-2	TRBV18	CASSLTSSGELFF
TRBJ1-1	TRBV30	CAWRGGMYTEAFF
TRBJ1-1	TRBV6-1	CASRSTGGGTEAFF
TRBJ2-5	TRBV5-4	CASSSLGRQETQYF
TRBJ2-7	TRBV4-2	CASSRKVAGADYEQYF
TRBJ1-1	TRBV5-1	CASSSERAANTEAFF
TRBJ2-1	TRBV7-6	CASSFFAGTSGLYNEQFF
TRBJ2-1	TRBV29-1	CSVGDRGNEQFF
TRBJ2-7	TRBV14	CASSHGTGEGYEQYF
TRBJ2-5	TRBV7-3	CASSLGTGGRETQYF
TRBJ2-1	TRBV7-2	CASSLEGLAGNEQFF
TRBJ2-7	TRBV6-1	CASSVGYASYEQYF
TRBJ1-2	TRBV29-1	CSVGADYGYTF
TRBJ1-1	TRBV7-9	CASSSGRGGSDTEAFF
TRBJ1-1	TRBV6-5	CASNRGGIPTEAFF
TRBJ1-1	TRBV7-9	CASSFSQGSEAFF
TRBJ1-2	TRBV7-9	CASSLVGQQGGYTF
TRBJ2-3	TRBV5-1	CASSLSGRPTDTQYF
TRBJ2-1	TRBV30	CAWTGSSGRGFDEQFF
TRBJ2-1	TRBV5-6	CASSSLRKHNEQFF
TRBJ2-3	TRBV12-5	CASGPRTSAYTQYF